Shown below are 25 T cell receptor beta chains from a single sample sequenced in a study of blood T cell repertoires in COVID-19 (TCRdb year 2020). Libraries came from the immunoSEQ multiplex PCR assay. Imported from immuneACCESS, the table was reduced by TCRdb to in-frame sequences with V and J called. These copies leave out some clones; in studies compared against another copy, an unresolved V gene accounts for under half, and the cause of the remainder is not known. Within this sample are roughly 200,000 clones, with 70% to 90% of them counted one time only. About 20% of the sample is taken by the ten largest. The sequencing input was peripheral blood. All receptors come from a person in their 70s with COVID-19, enrolled during active disease.

This chain uses TRBV11-2 with TRBJ2-1, with 10 bases aligning to TRBD1. The V gene's germline CDR1 is SGHAT and CDR2 FQNNGV. CDR3 length: 14 residues. The V and J ends lost 5 bases and 7 bases, in that order; junction bases with no gene match: 5. The CDR3 region has the DNA TGTGCCAGCAGCCCAGGGACAGGGGTAAATGAGCAGTTCTTC. This gives the protein CASSPGTGVNEQFF.

The chain has TRBV5-4 and TRBJ1-3; D is uncertain. This CDR3 has 14 residues. The germline CDR1 and CDR2 sequences are SGHNT and YYREEE (reference sequence). V shed 0 bases and J shed 2 bases, with 6 bases lying between them. The CDR3 bases are TGTGCCAGCAGCTTGGACAATACTGGAAACACCATATATTTT. It specifies CASSLDNTGNTIYF. Supplemented by reference TRBV5-4 and TRBJ1-3, the full variable domain reads ETGVTQSPTHLIKTRGQQVTLRCSSQSGHNTVSWYQQALGQGPQFIFQYYREEENGRGNFPPRFSGLQFPNYSSELNVNALELDDSALYLCASSLDNTGNTIYFGEGSWLTVV.

The genes are TRBV7-8 and TRBJ1-5; 8 nucleotides match TRBD1. The CDR3 sequence is 15 residues long. Germline V CDR1 and CDR2: SGHVS, FQNEAQ. Unmatched junction bases numbered 8, after V lost 8 bases and J lost 2 bases. CDR3 coding DNA: TGTGCCAGCGGGTCCAGGGGGCGAGGCAATCAGCCCCAGCATTTT. Translating it yields CASGSRGRGNQPQHF.

J is TRBJ1-5 and V is TRBV6-2 or TRBV6-3, with TRBD1 matching 9 bases. The germline V gene has CDR1 MNHEY and CDR2 SVGEGT. The CDR3 loop spans 15 amino acids. The V segment lost 5 bases and the J segment 7 bases; nucleotides outside the gene matches: 9. Here the CDR3 DNA reads TGTGCCAGCAGTGACGACAGGGGGATATACCAGCCCCAGCATTTT. Translated: CASSDDRGIYQPQHF.

The chain carries TRBV15 and TRBJ2-5; 12 bases line up with TRBD2. J lost 5 bases, V lost 1 base, and 2 bases had no gene match. Germline CDR1 reads LNHNV; CDR2 reads YYDKDF (reference sequence). This CDR3 region has 15 residues. The CDR3 sequence is CATSRALAGGETQYF. In DNA form, the CDR3 reads TGTGCCACCAGCAGAGCTCTAGCGGGAGGGGAGACCCAGTACTTC.

This clone was counted a single time. The chain carries TRBV5-1 and TRBJ2-5; 10 bases are shared with TRBD1. This CDR3 region has 16 residues. Unmatched junction bases numbered 10, after V lost 6 bases and J lost 2 bases. Germline CDR1 reads SGHRS; CDR2 reads YFSETQ. CDR3 in amino acids: CASIPGGTGAQETQYF. In DNA form, the CDR3 reads TGCGCCAGCATCCCCGGAGGGACAGGGGCGCAAGAGACCCAGTACTTC.

V usage is TRBV9 and J usage is TRBJ2-7; D remains unclear. Germline assignment: CDR1 SGDLS and CDR2 YYNGEE. Trimming removed 4 bases from V and 2 bases from J, with 13 bases in between. This CDR3 comprises 14 residues. The CDR3 reads CASSTQTGPYEQYF. CDR3 bases: TGTGCCAGCAGCACCCAGACTGGTCCCTACGAGCAGTACTTC.

In its sample, this clone was seen once. The chain joins TRBV19 to TRBJ2-7; 8 nucleotides align to TRBD1. The length of the CDR3 is 16 residues. V lost 4 bases and J lost 4; bases outside the gene matches: 12. In germline, CDR1 is LNHDA, CDR2 SQIVND (reference sequence). The CDR3 reads CASSSLHGTGGYEQYF. The CDR3 DNA reads TGTGCCAGTAGTAGCCTACACGGGACAGGAGGGTACGAGCAGTACTTC.

This chain joins TRBV3-1 (or the pseudogene TRBV3-2) and TRBJ2-7, with 10 bases aligning to TRBD2. The trim removed 6 bases at V and 3 bases at J, leaving 5 bases unmatched. The CDR3 has 14 amino acids. The germline CDR1 and CDR2 sequences are LGHDT and YNNKEL (reference sequence). CDR3 DNA sequence: TGTGCCAGCAGACTAGCGGGACCAAACTACGAGCAGTACTTC. This gives the protein CASRLAGPNYEQYF.

The rearrangement joins TRBV7-9 to TRBJ1-6, with unresolved D. V lost 6 bases and J 7 bases, leaving 7 bases between the germline ends. The CDR3 covers 12 residues. Germline V gene sequence: CDR1 SEHNR, CDR2 FQNEAQ (reference sequence). CDR3 in DNA: TGTGCCAGCAGTCTTCCCAATTCACCCCTCCACTTT. This translates into CASSLPNSPLHF.

This sequence joins TRBV5-1 and TRBJ2-7; 10 bases align to TRBD2. The CDR3 loop spans 15 amino acids. Trimming cost V 8 bases and J 4 bases; bases outside gene matches: 12. The germline CDR1 and CDR2 sequences are SGHRS and YFSETQ. This chain's CDR3 is CASRLSPGLAYEQYF. The DNA for the CDR3 is TGCGCCAGTAGACTATCCCCGGGACTAGCGTACGAGCAGTACTTC.

The rearrangement joins TRBV7-9 to TRBJ1-1; D is uncertain. The CDR3 totals 14 residues. Germline V lookup: CDR1 SEHNR, CDR2 FQNEAQ (reference sequence). V lost 1 base and J 5 bases, leaving 11 bases between the germline ends. The CDR3 here is CASSLVVPGTEAFF. CDR3 in DNA: TGTGCCAGCAGCTTAGTCGTCCCGGGGACTGAAGCTTTCTTT.

This rearrangement joins TRBV19 to TRBJ2-1; tentative D call: TRBD1 (5 bases). The ends were cut back, 4 bases at V and 0 bases at J, with 13 bases in the middle. This CDR3 contains 16 residues. The V gene's germline CDR1 is LNHDA and CDR2 SQIVND (reference sequence). Written as DNA, the CDR3 is TGTGCCAGTAGTAGGGAAACAGGTAGCTCCTACAATGAGCAGTTCTTC. Translation: CASSRETGSSYNEQFF.

The V gene is TRBV19, the J gene TRBJ1-2; D is unclear. Trimming took off 0 bases at V and 7 bases at J, with 12 bases between the two ends. Germline assignment: CDR1 LNHDA and CDR2 SQIVND (reference sequence). CDR3 size: 14 residues. The CDR3, as DNA: TGTGCCAGTAGTATAGATCCCCAGGCTCCTGGCTACACCTTC. Amino acids: CASSIDPQAPGYTF.

The J gene is TRBJ2-7, the V gene TRBV7-9; D may be TRBD2 (6 bases). The V gene's germline CDR1 is SEHNR and CDR2 FQNEAQ (reference sequence). The CDR3 has 16 residues. V shed 2 bases and J shed 4 bases, with 18 bases lying between them. In nucleotides, the CDR3 is TGTGCCAGCAGCTTAATCGTCGGTTCGGGAGATTACGAGCAGTACTTC. Amino acid sequence: CASSLIVGSGDYEQYF.

To note about this clone: The sample carries other DNA sequences with the same CDR3. The chain carries TRBV7-2 and TRBJ2-7, with a possible D match to TRBD2 (6 bases). Germline assignment: CDR1 SGHTA and CDR2 FQGNSA. V lost 2 bases and J lost 4, with 12 bases in between. The CDR3 contains 14 residues. This CDR3 reads CASSLTRGSYEQYF. CDR3 in DNA: TGTGCCAGCAGCTTAACACGGGGGTCATACGAGCAGTACTTC.

The genes are TRBV27 and TRBJ1-1; unclear D gene. The CDR3 contains 16 residues. Germline-derived CDR1 and CDR2 are MNHEY and SMNVEV (reference sequence). The V end lost 5 bases, the J end lost 3 bases, and 19 bases lay between the germline ends. The CDR3 coding sequence is TGTGCCAGCAGTCCCCGGACCCTCAGCGGGGACACTGAAGCTTTCTTT. This codes for CASSPRTLSGDTEAFF.

Only one count was recorded for this clone. The rearrangement uses TRBV29-1 and TRBJ2-1, with 11 bases that match TRBD2. Germline lookup yields CDR1 SQVTM and CDR2 ANQGSEA. Trimming at V came to 6 bases and at J to 8 bases, leaving 9 bases not matched to a gene. The CDR3 consists of 14 residues. The CDR3 region has the DNA TGCAGCGTGAGACTAGCGGGACATGTCGATGAGCAGTTCTTC. Its protein product is CSVRLAGHVDEQFF.

The gene calls are TRBV7-3 and TRBJ2-7, with 8 bases identical to TRBD1. The CDR3 runs 15 residues. Germline V gene data show CDR1 as SGHTA and CDR2 as FQGTGA. Unmatched junction bases numbered 11, after V lost 4 bases and J lost 6 bases. The CDR3 DNA is TGTGCCAGCAGCTCATCAGGGGGCGCAGGATCCGAGCAGTACTTC. This translates into CASSSSGGAGSEQYF.

This chain links TRBV12-2 with TRBJ2-7; the table names TRBD1, a call not compared with the DNA. TRBV12-2 is described as a pseudogene. The CDR3 sequence is 12 residues long. The CDR3 region is CASSSGGYEQYF. As DNA, the CDR3 is TGTGCAAGTTCTTCAGGGGGATACGAGCAGTACTTC.

The rearrangement uses TRBV28 and TRBJ2-7; D is unresolved. Germline V gene data show CDR1 as MDHEN and CDR2 as SYDVKM. CDR3 length equals 12 residues. Trimming cost V 6 bases and J 6 bases, with 12 bases left between them. Written as DNA, the CDR3 is TGTGCCAGCAGCCCTAACCTACTCGAGCAGTACTTC. As protein: CASSPNLLEQYF.

There are many counts of this clone. The chain uses TRBV7-8 and TRBJ1-5; the match to TRBD1 covers 7 bases. Germline assignment: CDR1 SGHVS and CDR2 FQNEAQ. This CDR3 spans 14 amino acids. V shed 5 bases and J 4 bases; nucleotides not matched to a gene: 5. The CDR3 sequence is CASSPTGANQPQHF. CDR3 DNA sequence: TGTGCCAGCAGCCCCACAGGGGCAAATCAGCCCCAGCATTTT.

The chain couples TRBV28 to TRBJ2-5, with a possible D match to TRBD2 (5 bases). Germline CDR1 is MDHEN and CDR2 is SYDVKM. With 3 bases removed from V and 3 bases from J, the gap between germline ends came to 20 bases. The CDR3 has 17 residues. This CDR3 reads CASSFAGDYIAKETQYF. CDR3 in DNA: TGTGCCAGCAGTTTTGCAGGAGACTATATCGCGAAAGAGACCCAGTACTTC.

The rearrangement links TRBV12-3 or TRBV12-4 to TRBJ2-3; D is perhaps TRBD2 (5 bases). This CDR3 spans 12 amino acids. With 7 bases removed from V and 6 bases from J, the gap between germline ends came to 11 bases. As DNA, the CDR3 is TGTGCCAGCACCAGCGGTCGCGATACGCAGTATTTT. The encoded protein is CASTSGRDTQYF.

CDR3 nucleotide sequence: TGTGCCAGTAACTCTCGTGGACAGGGGTATCAGCCCCAGCATTTT. Protein sequence: CASNSRGQGYQPQHF. The J gene is TRBJ1-5, the V gene TRBV19; 9 nucleotides line up with TRBD1. V shed 7 bases, J shed 5 bases, and the junction held 9 bases outside the gene matches. The CDR3 extends over 15 amino acids. Looked up from germline, CDR1 is LNHDA and CDR2 is SQIVND (reference sequence).